This is a list of T cell receptor beta chains from one sample in a study of identical twins. TCRdb redid the calling of the 5' RACE reads with MiXCR, one entry per CDR3 protein. The repertoire consists of around 450,000 distinct CDR3 sequences, with 13% to 15% occurring once and the leading ten covering about 0.54%. These data were also filed under a second study, of yellow fever vaccine responses in identical twins.

Sequencing was performed on CD4+ T cells sorted from blood. Receptors originate from a woman between 18 and 29 years old in good health. CDR3s include the opening cysteine and the closing phenylalanine or tryptophan. The D gene is left open where the match is weak. Only some rows state a clone size, as once, few, many or a class for expanded clones.

j_gene: TRBJ2-3; d_gene: NA; v_gene: TRBV20-1; len: 14; abundance: NA; CDR3nt: TGCAGTGCTAGACTAGAGACTAGCACAGATACGCAGTATTTT; CDR3aa: CSARLETSTDTQYF
j_gene: TRBJ2-7; d_gene: TRBD2; v_gene: TRBV6-2/TRBV6-3; len: 16; abundance: few; CDR3nt: TGTGCCAGCAGTTGGTCCCTCGCTAGCGGGGGATACGAGCAGTACTTC; CDR3aa: CASSWSLASGGYEQYF
j_gene: TRBJ2-2; d_gene: TRBD2; v_gene: TRBV28; len: 16; abundance: NA; CDR3nt: TGTGCCAGCAGTTTTGGGCTCCCGCGGGGGACCGGGGAGCTGTTTTTT; CDR3aa: CASSFGLPRGTGELFF
j_gene: TRBJ2-5; d_gene: TRBD1; v_gene: TRBV6-1; len: 14; abundance: NA; CDR3nt: TGTGCCAGCCTTGACAGGGGGCGAAAGGAGACCCAGTACTTC; CDR3aa: CASLDRGRKETQYF
j_gene: TRBJ2-2; d_gene: NA; v_gene: TRBV6-5; len: 14; abundance: NA; CDR3nt: TGTGCCAGCAGTTACTATACGAACACCGGGGAGCTGTTTTTT; CDR3aa: CASSYYTNTGELFF
j_gene: TRBJ2-5; d_gene: TRBD2; v_gene: TRBV7-2; len: 17; abundance: few; CDR3nt: TGTGCCAGCAGCTTGGCACTAGCGGGGGCCGGGGGAGAGACCCAGTACTTC; CDR3aa: CASSLALAGAGGETQYF
j_gene: TRBJ2-1; d_gene: TRBD2; v_gene: TRBV20-1; len: 14; abundance: NA; CDR3nt: TGCAGTGCTACCAGCGGGACGTCCTACAATGAGCAGTTCTTC; CDR3aa: CSATSGTSYNEQFF
j_gene: TRBJ1-4; d_gene: NA; v_gene: TRBV5-1; len: 14; abundance: few; CDR3nt: TGCGCCAGCAGCTTGCAGGCCGGTAATGAAAAACTGTTTTTT; CDR3aa: CASSLQAGNEKLFF
j_gene: TRBJ2-1; d_gene: NA; v_gene: TRBV14; len: 16; abundance: NA; CDR3nt: TGTGCCAGCAGCCAAGAAAGAGAGATAGGGGACCATGAGCAGTTCTTC; CDR3aa: CASSQEREIGDHEQFF
j_gene: TRBJ2-7; d_gene: NA; v_gene: TRBV15; len: 13; abundance: NA; CDR3nt: TGTGCCACCAGCAGAGCTTACATAGACGAGCAGTACTTC; CDR3aa: CATSRAYIDEQYF
j_gene: TRBJ2-5; d_gene: NA; v_gene: TRBV7-2; len: 13; abundance: NA; CDR3nt: TGTGCCAGCAGCTTAGCGGCGGGAGAGACCCAGTACTTC; CDR3aa: CASSLAAGETQYF
j_gene: TRBJ2-2; d_gene: NA; v_gene: TRBV7-8; len: 15; abundance: NA; CDR3nt: TGTGCCAGCAGCACCAACAACGCGAACACCGGGGAGCTGTTTTTT; CDR3aa: CASSTNNANTGELFF
j_gene: TRBJ1-2; d_gene: NA; v_gene: TRBV20-1; len: 12; abundance: many; CDR3nt: TGCAGTGCTCAAAAAGGGACCGACGTCTACACCTTC; CDR3aa: CSAQKGTDVYTF
j_gene: TRBJ1-2; d_gene: NA; v_gene: TRBV6-4; len: 13; abundance: NA; CDR3nt: TGTGCCAGCAGTGAATCCGGGAACTATGGCTACACCTTC; CDR3aa: CASSESGNYGYTF
j_gene: TRBJ2-5; d_gene: NA; v_gene: TRBV9; len: 14; abundance: NA; CDR3nt: TGTGCCAGCAGCGTAGAATCGGGGTGGGAGACCCAGTACTTC; CDR3aa: CASSVESGWETQYF
j_gene: TRBJ1-5; d_gene: NA; v_gene: TRBV6-4; len: 14; abundance: few; CDR3nt: TGTGCCAGCAGTGAGTACCCTAGCAATCAGCCCCAGCATTTT; CDR3aa: CASSEYPSNQPQHF
j_gene: TRBJ2-5; d_gene: NA; v_gene: TRBV7-2; len: 12; abundance: NA; CDR3nt: TGTGCCAGCAGCTTAGCGACCGAGACCCAGTACTTC; CDR3aa: CASSLATETQYF
j_gene: TRBJ1-4; d_gene: NA; v_gene: TRBV20-1; len: 14; abundance: NA; CDR3nt: TGCAGTGCTAGAGTAGGAGGGGCTGGTGAAAAACTGTTTTTT; CDR3aa: CSARVGGAGEKLFF
j_gene: TRBJ1-1; d_gene: TRBD1; v_gene: TRBV27; len: 17; abundance: NA; CDR3nt: TGTGCCAGCAGTTTATCCAACTTAGGACAGGGAGGAACTGAAGCTTTCTTT; CDR3aa: CASSLSNLGQGGTEAFF
j_gene: TRBJ2-7; d_gene: TRBD1; v_gene: TRBV12-3/TRBV12-4; len: 15; abundance: NA; CDR3nt: TGTGCCAGCAGTACCTACGGGACAGGGGTTAACGAGCAGTACTTC; CDR3aa: CASSTYGTGVNEQYF
j_gene: TRBJ2-7; d_gene: TRBD2; v_gene: TRBV10-3; len: 13; abundance: NA; CDR3nt: TGTGCCATCAAGCCAGCGGGGATCTTCGAGCAGTACTTC; CDR3aa: CAIKPAGIFEQYF
j_gene: TRBJ1-1; d_gene: NA; v_gene: TRBV5-5; len: 13; abundance: many; CDR3nt: TGTGCCAGCAGCTTTTCGATGGACACTGAAGCTTTCTTT; CDR3aa: CASSFSMDTEAFF
j_gene: TRBJ1-6; d_gene: TRBD1; v_gene: TRBV6-5; len: 13; abundance: few; CDR3nt: TGTGCCAGCAGTTACGACAGGGTCTCACCCCTCCACTTT; CDR3aa: CASSYDRVSPLHF
j_gene: TRBJ2-7; d_gene: NA; v_gene: TRBV4-3; len: 15; abundance: few; CDR3nt: TGCGCCAGCAGCCGACATTGGAGCGCGTCCTACGGACAGTACTTC; CDR3aa: CASSRHWSASYGQYF
j_gene: TRBJ2-2; d_gene: NA; v_gene: TRBV7-8; len: 17; abundance: NA; CDR3nt: TGTGCCAGCAGCTTAGCGCGGATAATCCCGAACACCGGGGAGCTGTTTTTT; CDR3aa: CASSLARIIPNTGELFF
j_gene: TRBJ1-4; d_gene: NA; v_gene: TRBV29-1; len: 14; abundance: NA; CDR3nt: TGCAGCGTTGGGACCCCGGACAGACCTGGAAAACTGTTTTTT; CDR3aa: CSVGTPDRPGKLFF
j_gene: TRBJ2-4; d_gene: TRBD1; v_gene: TRBV28; len: 14; abundance: few; CDR3nt: TGTGCCAGCAGTACCGGGACAGGGGATGACATTCAGTACTTC; CDR3aa: CASSTGTGDDIQYF
j_gene: TRBJ2-1; d_gene: TRBD2; v_gene: TRBV6-8; len: 18; abundance: NA; CDR3nt: TGTGCCAGCAGCTACTCAGAGGAGGCTAGCGGGGATAACAATGAGCAGTTCTTC; CDR3aa: CASSYSEEASGDNNEQFF
j_gene: TRBJ1-5; d_gene: NA; v_gene: TRBV15; len: 14; abundance: few; CDR3nt: TGTGCCACCAGCAGAGAACGGTCCTATCAGCCCCAGCATTTT; CDR3aa: CATSRERSYQPQHF
j_gene: TRBJ2-5; d_gene: NA; v_gene: TRBV24-1; len: 16; abundance: NA; CDR3nt: TGTGCCACCAGTGATCCAAGCGGGACACCACAAGAGACCCAGTACTTC; CDR3aa: CATSDPSGTPQETQYF
j_gene: TRBJ2-1; d_gene: NA; v_gene: TRBV5-1; len: 11; abundance: NA; CDR3nt: TGCGCCAGCAGACTTTCCAATGAGCAGTTCTTC; CDR3aa: CASRLSNEQFF
j_gene: TRBJ2-1; d_gene: TRBD2; v_gene: TRBV7-2; len: 16; abundance: few; CDR3nt: TGTGCCAGCATCTCCACCGGGACTAAGCCGAGGGGTGAGCAGTTCTTC; CDR3aa: CASISTGTKPRGEQFF
j_gene: TRBJ2-7; d_gene: NA; v_gene: TRBV21-1; len: 12; abundance: NA; CDR3nt: TGTGCCAGCAGCAGCGAGACGGGAGAGCAGTACTTC; CDR3aa: CASSSETGEQYF
j_gene: TRBJ2-5; d_gene: NA; v_gene: TRBV9; len: 12; abundance: few; CDR3nt: TGTGCCAGCAGCGTAGGGTCCCAGACCCAGTACTTC; CDR3aa: CASSVGSQTQYF
j_gene: TRBJ2-5; d_gene: NA; v_gene: TRBV20-1; len: 16; abundance: few; CDR3nt: TGCAGTGCTAGTGTTCTTGGCCAGGAGGTTTGGGAGACCCAGTACTTC; CDR3aa: CSASVLGQEVWETQYF
j_gene: TRBJ1-5; d_gene: NA; v_gene: TRBV6-2/TRBV6-3; len: 15; abundance: few; CDR3nt: TGTGCCAGCAGCAACCGGGGGAATAGCAATCAGCCCCAGCATTTT; CDR3aa: CASSNRGNSNQPQHF
j_gene: TRBJ2-1; d_gene: NA; v_gene: TRBV29-1; len: 12; abundance: NA; CDR3nt: TGCAGCGGGACGGGACTCTACAATGAGCAGTTCTTC; CDR3aa: CSGTGLYNEQFF
j_gene: TRBJ1-2; d_gene: NA; v_gene: TRBV29-1; len: 12; abundance: few; CDR3nt: TGCAGCGCTCTGGACAGCAACTATGGCTACACCTTC; CDR3aa: CSALDSNYGYTF
j_gene: TRBJ2-3; d_gene: TRBD1; v_gene: TRBV27; len: 17; abundance: few; CDR3nt: TGTGCCACCCTTGGATATCTCGGGACAGGGGAAAGTAATACGCAGTATTTT; CDR3aa: CATLGYLGTGESNTQYF
j_gene: TRBJ1-5; d_gene: TRBD1; v_gene: TRBV6-1; len: 13; abundance: few; CDR3nt: TGTGCCAGCAGACCGGACAGGGAGCAGCCCCAGCATTTT; CDR3aa: CASRPDREQPQHF